The subject of this entry is one T cell receptor beta chain. Its antigen is still unknown. CDR1 and CDR2 (germline): SGDLS, YYNGEE. V lost 0 bases and J 0 bases, leaving 9 bases between the germline ends. This CDR3 has 16 residues. The entry originates in a study of shared clonotypes between healthy human individuals. Overall study: A few men and two women, aged 18 to 49, were donors.

Study-level results: Only blood was sampled, and tissue TCR repertoires likely differ from blood ones.

The assay was run at deep level. As processed by the authors: ImmunoSEQ junction-only sequences lacked quality scores, so their filtering differed. Assay: immunoSEQ multiplex PCR; the TCRdb copy retains only in-frame clones and omits some. The V and J calls and the clone size are those of that table, but D and trimming were determined from the DNA. The repertoire holds 2.3 million or so clones, with 85% to 95% as singletons. This sequence was found in a man aged 18 to 29 in good health. Some clones in this sample may be carry-over from other donors' samples. The genes are TRBV9 and TRBJ2-2; D is possibly TRBD2 (5 bases). The sequencing input was naive CD4+ T cells from PBMCs. As for subset: CD45RA+ positively selected. The CDR3 loop reads CASSVGAATNTGELFF. CDR3 bases: TGTGCCAGCAGCGTAGGAGCGGCGACGAACACCGGGGAGCTGTTTTTT.